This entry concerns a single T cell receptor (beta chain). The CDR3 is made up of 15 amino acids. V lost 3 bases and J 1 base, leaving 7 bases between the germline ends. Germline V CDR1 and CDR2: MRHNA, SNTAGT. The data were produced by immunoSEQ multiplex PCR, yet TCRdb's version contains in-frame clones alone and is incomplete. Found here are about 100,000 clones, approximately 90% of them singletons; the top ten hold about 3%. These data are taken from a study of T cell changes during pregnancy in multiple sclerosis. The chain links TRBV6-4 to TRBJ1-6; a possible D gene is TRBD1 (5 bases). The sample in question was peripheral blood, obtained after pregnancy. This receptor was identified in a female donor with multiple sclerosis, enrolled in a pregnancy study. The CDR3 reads CASSEGGSYNSPLHF. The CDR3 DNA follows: TGTGCCAGCAGTGAGGGGGGTTCCTATAATTCACCCCTCCACTTT.